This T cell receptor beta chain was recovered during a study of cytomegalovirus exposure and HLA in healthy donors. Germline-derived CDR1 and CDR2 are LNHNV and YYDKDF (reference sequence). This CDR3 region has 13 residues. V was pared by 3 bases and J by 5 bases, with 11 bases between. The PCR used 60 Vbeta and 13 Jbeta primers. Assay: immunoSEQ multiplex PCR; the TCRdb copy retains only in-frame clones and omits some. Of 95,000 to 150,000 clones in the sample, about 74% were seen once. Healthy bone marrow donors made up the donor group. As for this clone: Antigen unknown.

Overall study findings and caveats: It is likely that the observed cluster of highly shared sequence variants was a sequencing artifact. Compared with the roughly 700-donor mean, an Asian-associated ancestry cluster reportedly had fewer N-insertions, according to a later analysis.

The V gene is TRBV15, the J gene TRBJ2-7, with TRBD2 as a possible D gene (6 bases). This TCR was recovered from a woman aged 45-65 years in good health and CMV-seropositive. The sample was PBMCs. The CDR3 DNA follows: TGTGCCACCAGCAGTCGACTAGTTGACGAGCAGTACTTC. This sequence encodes CATSSRLVDEQYF.